Many counts were recorded for the clone carrying this T cell receptor (beta chain). Its specificity is unknown. The data belong to a study of shared clonotypes between healthy human individuals. Genomic DNA of each subset was evenly split across several immunoSEQ plates. The authors' processing: Junction-only immunoSEQ sequences carried no quality scores, so filtering differed. Here immunoSEQ multiplex PCR was the method, and the copy in TCRdb shows in-frame clones only, minus some. That table gives V, J and clone size, and the DNA gave D and trimming. The table shows fewer than 700,000 clones, with around 78% occurring only once. Regarding the study as a whole: Sampling involved blood alone; tissue repertoires likely differ. Clonotype sharing among donors likely depends on sequencing depth.

The origin of this receptor is a woman aged 40 to 50 in good health. Some clones in this sample may be carry-over from other donors' samples. Sequenced: PBMCs.

The CDR3 DNA follows: TGTGCCAGCAGTACGACAGGACTTTGGAGAGAAAAACTGTTTTTT. This encodes CASSTTGLWREKLFF. The V call is TRBV6-5, the J call TRBJ1-4; TRBD1 might be the D (6 bases). The CDR3 is made up of 15 amino acids. Trimming removed 5 bases from V and 8 bases from J, with 18 bases in between. The germline CDR1 and CDR2 sequences are MNHEY and SVGAGI.